The 30 T cell receptor beta chains presented below share a single source sample, sequenced in a study of OX40 agonist ivuxolimab in advanced cancers. Libraries were prepared by immunoSEQ multiplex PCR; TCRdb keeps only in-frame clonotypes and omits some of them. This sample carries approximately 82,000 clones, 84% of them seen once, and the ten largest clones take approximately 25%. This sample comprised CD4+ or CD8+ T cells sorted from blood, obtained in a trial of the OX40 agonist ivuxolimab. Receptors originate from an adult with an advanced solid tumor such as melanoma, head and neck, liver or kidney cancer.

This chain links TRBV19 with TRBJ2-7; 7 bases match TRBD2. CDR1 is LNHDA, CDR2 SQIVND, per germline (reference sequence). Trimming took 5 bases from V and 2 from J; bases not matched to a gene: 9. The length of the CDR3 is 15 residues. The CDR3 here is CASSPRGDPTYEQYF. Here the CDR3 DNA reads TGTGCCAGTAGTCCCCGGGGGGACCCCACCTACGAGCAGTACTTC. Drawing the rest from reference TRBV19 and TRBJ2-7, the complete variable domain is DGGITQSPKYLFRKEGQNVTLSCEQNLNHDAMYWYRQDPGQGLRLIYYSQIVNDFQKGDIAEGYSVSREKKESFPLTVTSAQKNPTAFYLCASSPRGDPTYEQYFGPGTRLTVT.

V and J are TRBV28 and TRBJ2-3, with a tentative D call TRBD1 (6 bases). CDR1 and CDR2 (germline): MDHEN, SYDVKM. The CDR3 loop spans 12 amino acids. Trimming cost V 6 bases and J 10 bases, with 14 bases left between them. This CDR3 reads CASRSGVVPQYF. CDR3 in DNA: TGTGCCAGCAGGTCAGGGGTGGTTCCGCAGTATTTT.

The chain employs TRBV9 and TRBJ1-1; D remains unclear. Trimming pared 0 bases from V and 4 bases from J, leaving 13 bases between. The CDR3 has 15 residues. From germline, CDR1 is SGDLS and CDR2 YYNGEE. The CDR3 region has the DNA TGTGCCAGCAGCGTAGTCTGGGGAGCGGGCACTGAAGCTTTCTTT. It codes for CASSVVWGAGTEAFF.

This chain connects TRBV25-1 to TRBJ1-5, with D possibly matching TRBD1 (6 bases). Looked up from germline, CDR1 is MGHDK and CDR2 is SYGVNS. There are 11 residues in the CDR3. Trimming shortened V by 3 bases and J by 12 bases, and 9 bases separated the two germline ends. The CDR3 region is CASSDGGHQHF. CDR3 in DNA: TGTGCCAGCAGTGACGGGGGACACCAGCATTTT.

This clone was detected only a few times. The chain is built from TRBV5-1 and TRBJ2-1; D may be TRBD2 (5 bases). The length of the CDR3 is 17 residues. Trimming left V 0 bases short and J 0 bases short, with 13 bases between. Germline CDR1 and CDR2: SGHRS and YFSETQ. The CDR3 sequence is CASSLGLAPSSYNEQFF. CDR3 in DNA: TGCGCCAGCAGCTTGGGGCTAGCTCCGAGCTCCTACAATGAGCAGTTCTTC.

The rearrangement joins TRBV5-4 to TRBJ2-6, with 8 bases aligning to TRBD1. Germline trimming cut 5 bases from V and 4 bases from J; bases unmatched to any gene: 11. CDR1 and CDR2 (germline): SGHNT, YYREEE (reference sequence). The CDR3 has 17 amino acids. This CDR3 is CASSLRTGPSGANVLTF. Written as DNA, the CDR3 is TGTGCCAGCAGTTTAAGGACAGGGCCATCAGGGGCCAACGTCCTGACTTTC.

This clone was detected a few times. This sequence joins TRBV14 and TRBJ1-2, with D unresolved. Germline CDR1 and CDR2: SGHDN and FVKESK. The CDR3 totals 15 residues. Trimming left V 1 base short and J 3 bases short, with 12 bases between. The CDR3 sequence: CASSQAPGNDYGYTF. CDR3 nucleotide sequence: TGTGCCAGCAGCCAAGCCCCGGGTAACGACTATGGCTACACCTTC.

The chain uses TRBV7-9 and TRBJ2-7; TRBD2 agrees at 8 bases. The CDR3 extends over 15 amino acids. The V segment lost 5 bases and the J segment 6 bases; nucleotides outside the gene matches: 12. Germline V gene data show CDR1 as SEHNR and CDR2 as FQNEAQ (reference sequence). DNA for the CDR3: TGTGCCAGCAGCCCGGTGGGGCGGGAGGCGCGCGAGCAGTACTTC. It specifies CASSPVGREAREQYF. The full variable domain, its missing parts supplied by reference TRBV7-9 and TRBJ2-7, is DTGVSQNPRHKITKRGQNVTFRCDPISEHNRLYWYRQTLGQGPEFLTYFQNEAQLEKSRLLSDRFSAERPKGSFSTLEIQRTEQGDSAMYLCASSPVGREAREQYFGPGTRLTVT.

V is TRBV5-8 and J is TRBJ1-5; no firm D call. V lost 1 base and J 0 bases, leaving 14 bases between the germline ends. This CDR3 spans 17 amino acids. CDR1 is SGHTS, CDR2 YDEGEE, per germline. CDR3 DNA: TGTGCCAGCAGCTTGTTGAGTGGCGGGTATAGCAATCAGCCCCAGCATTTT. Translation gives CASSLLSGGYSNQPQHF.

The sample holds one count of this clone. This sequence joins TRBV28 and TRBJ1-5; no clear D gene. The V gene's germline CDR1 is MDHEN and CDR2 SYDVKM. The CDR3 runs to 14 residues. V was shortened by 5 bases and J by 8 bases, with 16 bases between the two germline ends. The CDR3 region is CASSGSLEVEPQHF. CDR3 nucleotide sequence: TGTGCCAGCAGTGGCAGCTTAGAAGTGGAGCCCCAGCATTTT.

This chain uses TRBV6-1 with TRBJ1-6, with D hard to call. The germline gives CDR1 MNHNS, CDR2 SASEGT. CDR3 size: 13 residues. Trimming pared 4 bases from V and 8 bases from J, leaving 9 bases between. CDR3 in DNA: TGTGCCAGCAGTGCGGCCGCCTATTCACCCCTCCACTTT. This sequence encodes CASSAAAYSPLHF.

The chain uses TRBV6-5 and TRBJ1-2; no clear D gene. Trimming pared 0 bases from V and 6 bases from J, leaving 5 bases between. The CDR3 contains 12 residues. Germline CDR1 MNHEY, CDR2 SVGAGI. The chain's CDR3 is CASSYSGDGYTF. CDR3 DNA sequence: TGTGCCAGCAGTTACTCTGGGGATGGCTACACCTTC.

This clone was counted a few times. Other nucleotide sequences from this sample produce the same CDR3. The chain employs TRBV4-1 and TRBJ1-1; D uncertain. CDR1 and CDR2 (germline): MGHRA, YSYEKL. The CDR3 has 15 amino acids. The V end lost 3 bases, the J end lost 1 base, and 12 bases lay between the germline ends. The CDR3: CASSQPRRGNTEAFF. The CDR3, as DNA: TGCGCCAGCAGCCAGCCACGTCGCGGGAACACTGAAGCTTTCTTT.

The chain carries TRBV7-6 and TRBJ2-1; 10 nucleotides align to TRBD2. Germline V gene lookup returns CDR1 SGHVS and CDR2 FNYEAQ. This CDR3 is 16 amino acids long. Losses at the gene ends were 1 base for V and 6 bases for J; bases not matched to a gene: 6. CDR3 sequence: CASSLGPSGRGNEQFF. The CDR3 region has the DNA TGTGCCAGCAGCTTAGGCCCTAGCGGGAGAGGCAATGAGCAGTTCTTC. The full variable domain, completed using reference TRBV7-6 and TRBJ2-1, is GAGVSQSPRYKVTKRGQDVALRCDPISGHVSLYWYRQALGQGPEFLTYFNYEAQQDKSGLPNDRFSAERPEGSISTLTIQRTEQRDSAMYRCASSLGPSGRGNEQFFGPGTRLTVL.

The rearrangement joins TRBV28 to TRBJ1-1, with 7 nucleotides matching TRBD1. Germline loops: CDR1 MDHEN, CDR2 SYDVKM. V lost 5 bases to trimming and J lost 4 bases; unmatched junction nucleotides: 7. The CDR3 has 14 amino acids. The DNA of the CDR3 is TGTGCCAGCAGTGGGCCGGGACAGAGCACTGAAGCTTTCTTT. Its translation: CASSGPGQSTEAFF. Supplemented by reference TRBV28 and TRBJ1-1, the full variable domain reads DVKVTQSSRYLVKRTGEKVFLECVQDMDHENMFWYRQDPGLGLRLIYFSYDVKMKEKGDIPEGYSVSREKKERFSLILESASTNQTSMYLCASSGPGQSTEAFFGQGTRLTVV.

The chain has TRBV18 and TRBJ1-1, with 7 bases matching TRBD1. Germline V gene sequence: CDR1 KGHSH, CDR2 LQKENI. The ends lost 3 bases at V and 4 bases at J; junction bases unmatched: 8. This CDR3 is 15 amino acids long. The CDR3: CASSPSGGAGTEAFF. The CDR3 coding sequence is TGTGCCAGCTCACCCTCAGGGGGGGCGGGCACTGAAGCTTTCTTT.

The J gene is TRBJ1-2, the V gene TRBV10-3; the D gene is possibly TRBD1 (6 bases). V was cut by 4 bases and J by 4 bases, with 10 bases left in between. CDR3 size: 13 residues. The germline gives CDR1 ENHRY, CDR2 SYGVKD. CDR3 loop: CAISADSRYGYTF. The CDR3 region has the DNA TGTGCCATCAGTGCGGACAGTCGCTATGGCTACACCTTC.

The chain is built from TRBV18 and TRBJ1-1; D possibly corresponds to TRBD1 (5 bases). The V gene's germline CDR1 is KGHSH and CDR2 LQKENI. V was shortened by 1 base and J by 1 base, with 7 bases between the two germline ends. This CDR3 comprises 14 residues. CDR3 DNA sequence: TGTGCCAGCTCACCACAGACAGCGAACACTGAAGCTTTCTTT. This sequence encodes CASSPQTANTEAFF.

V gene TRBV2 combines with J gene TRBJ2-1; D remains unclear. The CDR3 sequence is 12 residues long. Trimming cost V 2 bases and J 7 bases, with 6 bases left between them. CDR1 and CDR2 (germline): SNHLY, FYNNEI. The CDR3 spells CASSEKWNEQFF. CDR3 in DNA: TGTGCCAGCAGTGAAAAATGGAATGAGCAGTTCTTC.

The chain couples TRBV18 to TRBJ1-4; 8 bases line up with TRBD1. Germline-derived CDR1 and CDR2 are KGHSH and LQKENI. J was trimmed by 4 bases and V by 8 bases; bases with no gene match: 9. There are 15 residues in the CDR3. CDR3 nucleotide sequence: TGTGCCAGCACTCGGACAGGGAATGGTAATGAAAAACTGTTTTTT. This codes for CASTRTGNGNEKLFF.

The genes are TRBV30 and TRBJ2-7, with a tentative D call TRBD1 (6 bases). The CDR3 totals 15 residues. In germline, CDR1 is GTSNPN, CDR2 SVGIG (reference sequence). V dropped 0 bases and J dropped 2 bases, with 14 bases sitting between them. The CDR3 reads CAWSVETGGPYEQYF. The CDR3 DNA reads as TGTGCCTGGAGTGTCGAGACAGGAGGACCCTACGAGCAGTACTTC.

The chain is built from TRBV10-3 and TRBJ2-1, with TRBD2 matching over 9 bases. With 2 bases clipped from V and 8 bases from J, the junction kept 10 bases outside the gene matches. The CDR3 has 16 residues. The germline gives CDR1 ENHRY, CDR2 SYGVKD. The CDR3 is CAISEESGGSLYEQFF. The CDR3, as DNA: TGTGCCATCAGTGAGGAGAGCGGGGGGTCGCTCTATGAGCAGTTCTTC.

The V call is TRBV18, the J call TRBJ2-3; a weak D match, TRBD2 (5 bases). CDR1 and CDR2 (germline): KGHSH, LQKENI. The CDR3 runs 14 residues. The V end lost 4 bases, the J end lost 2 bases, and 10 bases lay between the germline ends. CDR3 loop: CASSRRGPTDTQYF. As DNA, the CDR3 is TGTGCCAGCTCACGTCGAGGGCCCACAGATACGCAGTATTTT.

The gene calls are TRBV7-8 and TRBJ1-2; the D is unclear. Trimming removed 0 bases from V and 6 bases from J, with 14 bases in between. This CDR3 is built from 15 residues. In germline, CDR1 is SGHVS, CDR2 FQNEAQ. The CDR3, as DNA: TGTGCCAGCAGCTTAGCCCTAACCCCCTCCGATGGCTACACCTTC. This sequence encodes CASSLALTPSDGYTF.

The V call is TRBV28, the J call TRBJ2-7, with D hard to call. With 2 bases removed from V and 2 bases from J, the gap between germline ends came to 10 bases. Per germline, CDR1 MDHEN and CDR2 SYDVKM. This CDR3 is 14 amino acids long. DNA of the CDR3: TGTGCCAGCAGTTTAACCACACTGACCTACGAGCAGTACTTC. Residues: CASSLTTLTYEQYF.

V usage is TRBV9 and J usage is TRBJ2-5; 12 bases line up with TRBD2. The germline V gene has CDR1 SGDLS and CDR2 YYNGEE. The CDR3 has 16 residues. J gave up 7 bases and V 0 bases, and 7 bases lay outside the gene matches. The CDR3 coding sequence is TGTGCCAGCAGCGTAGGACTAGCGGGAGCAGGAGGGACCCAGTACTTC. Its translation: CASSVGLAGAGGTQYF.

This chain joins TRBV7-2 and TRBJ1-6; D remains unclear. Germline loops: CDR1 SGHTA, CDR2 FQGNSA. Trimming stripped 5 bases from V and 9 bases from J, with 14 bases between. The CDR3 is made up of 14 amino acids. DNA for the CDR3: TGTGCCAGCAGCACTTCAGGTTCGGGTTCACCCCTCCACTTT. It yields the protein CASSTSGSGSPLHF.

V gene TRBV4-2 combines with J gene TRBJ2-5; 14 bases align to TRBD2. V shed 1 base and J 4 bases; nucleotides not matched to a gene: 5. Germline assignment: CDR1 LGHNA and CDR2 YNFKEQ. This CDR3 is 17 amino acids long. The CDR3 DNA reads TGTGCCAGCAGCCAAGGGGGACTAGCGGGGGCTCCAGAGACCCAGTACTTC. It encodes CASSQGGLAGAPETQYF.

The CDR3 protein is CASSTRTGGNTEAFF. In DNA, the CDR3 is TGTGCCAGCAGTACCCGGACAGGGGGGAACACTGAAGCTTTCTTT. This sequence joins TRBV6-1 and TRBJ1-1; 10 bases match TRBD1. The CDR3 length is 15 residues. Germline CDR1 and CDR2: MNHNS and SASEGT. J lost 1 base, V lost 5 bases, and 4 bases had no gene match.

The CDR3 region is CASSKGRTNEKLFF. As DNA, the CDR3 is TGCGCCAGCAGCAAAGGGAGGACTAATGAAAAACTGTTTTTT. The V call is TRBV4-3, the J call TRBJ1-4; D not certain. Germline loops: CDR1 LGHNA, CDR2 YSLEER. The CDR3 length is 14 residues. Between the trimmed V and J ends, which lost 5 bases and 2 bases, there was a span of 9 bases.